Listed below are T cell receptor beta chains from one sample, sequenced in a study of T-cell reconstitution after alpha-beta-depleted transplantation in children. Via MiXCR, TCRdb re-called the PCR reads, giving one row per CDR3 protein. The profile shows 180,000 or so distinct CDR3 sequences, roughly 6.5% of them singletons. Material: PBMCs, obtained before TCRalphabeta/CD19-depleted stem cell transplant. These receptors were collected from a girl less than two years old with combined immunodeficiency, due to receive a stem cell transplant. CDR3s include the opening cysteine and the closing phenylalanine or tryptophan. The D gene is left open where the match is weak. The size field is filled for only some rows; it gives once, few, many or a size class.

DNA: TGCAGTGCTAGGCGCCCCGGGGACTATAGCTACGAGCAGTACTTC
CDR3: CSARRPGDYSYEQYF
size: many
D: TRBD2
V: TRBV20-1
J: TRBJ2-7

DNA: TGTGCCAGCAGCTTAGATAGTGGACTAGCGGGGACGTACTTC
CDR3: CASSLDSGLAGTYF
size: many
D: TRBD2
V: TRBV11-3
J: TRBJ2-7

DNA: TGTGCCAGCAGCCTTGGGAGTTCTGTAAATGAGCAGTTCTTC
CDR3: CASSLGSSVNEQFF
size: many
D: .
V: TRBV4-2
J: TRBJ2-1

DNA: TGTGCCAGCAGCCAAGATCTCGGCGGGAGGGCCATCGGGGAGCTGTTTTTT
CDR3: CASSQDLGGRAIGELFF
size: .
D: TRBD2
V: TRBV3-1
J: TRBJ2-2

DNA: TGTGCCAGCAGCTTGGGGACTAACTCCTACGAGCAGTACTTC
CDR3: CASSLGTNSYEQYF
size: many
D: .
V: TRBV5-5
J: TRBJ2-7

DNA: TGCAGCGTTGAGAGCCTAGCGGGAGTATTCTACAATGAGCAGTTCTTC
CDR3: CSVESLAGVFYNEQFF
size: .
D: TRBD2
V: TRBV29-1
J: TRBJ2-1

DNA: TGTGCCAGCAGTCGACTAGCGGGGGCGTACAATGAGCAGTTCTTC
CDR3: CASSRLAGAYNEQFF
size: many
D: TRBD2
V: TRBV6-2/TRBV6-3
J: TRBJ2-1

DNA: TGTGCCAGCAGTCACAGGGGAGTCGGCACAGATACGCAGTATTTT
CDR3: CASSHRGVGTDTQYF
size: many
D: TRBD1
V: TRBV12-3/TRBV12-4
J: TRBJ2-3

DNA: TGTGCCAGCAGACAGGGGGAGGTCTATGGCTACACCTTC
CDR3: CASRQGEVYGYTF
size: .
D: TRBD1
V: TRBV7-2
J: TRBJ1-2

DNA: TGTGCCAGCAGCTTAGTGGGACTACGCCCCCATGATACGCAGTATTTT
CDR3: CASSLVGLRPHDTQYF
size: many
D: TRBD2
V: TRBV7-9
J: TRBJ2-3

DNA: TGCAGTGGATTAATGGATTGGGAGGGACCCTACAATGAGCAGTTCTTC
CDR3: CSGLMDWEGPYNEQFF
size: many
D: TRBD2
V: TRBV29-1
J: TRBJ2-1

DNA: TGCAGTGCTCCTTTGCGGGGTAGTATCGATGAGCAGTTCTTC
CDR3: CSAPLRGSIDEQFF
size: many
D: .
V: TRBV20-1
J: TRBJ2-1

DNA: TGTGCCAGCAGTTTAAACTATAGGACAGGGCGCTATGGCTACACCTTC
CDR3: CASSLNYRTGRYGYTF
size: many
D: TRBD1
V: TRBV28
J: TRBJ1-2

DNA: TGTGCCAGCAGTGGGACAGGGTTCCACGAGCAGTACTTC
CDR3: CASSGTGFHEQYF
size: many
D: TRBD1
V: TRBV28
J: TRBJ2-7

DNA: TGCAGTGCCAAGGGGGGTTCGCCGTACTTC
CDR3: CSAKGGSPYF
size: many
D: .
V: TRBV20-1
J: TRBJ2-5

DNA: TGTGCCAGCAGCTTCGACAGGACCCCTCTCTACGAGCAGTACTTC
CDR3: CASSFDRTPLYEQYF
size: .
D: .
V: TRBV7-9
J: TRBJ2-7

DNA: TGTGCCAGCAGTTCGTCGTCTAGCGGGGGGGGCTACAATGAGCAGTTCTTC
CDR3: CASSSSSSGGGYNEQFF
size: .
D: TRBD2
V: TRBV6-5
J: TRBJ2-1

DNA: TGCGCCAGCAGCTTTAATTCTGGGATACGAGCAGATACGCAGTATTTT
CDR3: CASSFNSGIRADTQYF
size: many
D: .
V: TRBV5-1
J: TRBJ2-3

DNA: TGCAGCGTTGCTACAGGGGGCCTAACCGGGGAGCTGTTTTTT
CDR3: CSVATGGLTGELFF
size: many
D: TRBD1
V: TRBV29-1
J: TRBJ2-2

DNA: TGTGCCAGCAGCGTCGGACTAGAATACGAGCAGTACTTC
CDR3: CASSVGLEYEQYF
size: many
D: TRBD2
V: TRBV9
J: TRBJ2-7

DNA: TGCGCCAGCAGCCCCGGGACAGGGTTAACAGAGACCCAGTACTTC
CDR3: CASSPGTGLTETQYF
size: .
D: TRBD1
V: TRBV4-3
J: TRBJ2-5

DNA: TGTGCCAGCGGAGCGGGGGGCCTCGTCAATGAGCAGTTCTTC
CDR3: CASGAGGLVNEQFF
size: many
D: TRBD2
V: TRBV6-2/TRBV6-3
J: TRBJ2-1

DNA: TGTGCCAGCACCAGGACTAGCGAGGACTACGAGCAGTACTTC
CDR3: CASTRTSEDYEQYF
size: many
D: .
V: TRBV21-1
J: TRBJ2-7

DNA: TGTGCCAGCAGTTTAGTGGCGACAGGGAAACAGCCCCAGCATTTT
CDR3: CASSLVATGKQPQHF
size: many
D: TRBD1
V: TRBV12-3/TRBV12-4
J: TRBJ1-5

DNA: TGTGCCAGCAGTCCCCTTGGGGCCCCCGCTCTTCCCTACAATGAGCAGTTCTTC
CDR3: CASSPLGAPALPYNEQFF
size: few
D: .
V: TRBV2
J: TRBJ2-1

DNA: TGCGCCAGCAGCCAAGACAGGGGGTTCAATTGGAATGAGCAGTTCTTC
CDR3: CASSQDRGFNWNEQFF
size: many
D: TRBD1
V: TRBV4-3
J: TRBJ2-1

DNA: TGCGCCAGCAGCGATCAGGGGGCTGGTGAAAAACTGTTTTTT
CDR3: CASSDQGAGEKLFF
size: .
D: TRBD1
V: TRBV5-1
J: TRBJ1-4

DNA: TGCGCCAGCAGCCAACCTGGAGGTACTGAAGCTTTCTTT
CDR3: CASSQPGGTEAFF
size: many
D: .
V: TRBV4-1
J: TRBJ1-1

DNA: TGTGCCACCAGCAGAGGGTTCTACAGGGTATACGAGCAGTACTTC
CDR3: CATSRGFYRVYEQYF
size: many
D: .
V: TRBV15
J: TRBJ2-7

DNA: TGCAGTGCTAGGGAAATTACTAACTATGGCTACACCTTC
CDR3: CSAREITNYGYTF
size: many
D: .
V: TRBV20-1
J: TRBJ1-2

DNA: TGTGCCACCAGCAAAGAATCAGGGGGCGGTAGTAACATTCAGTACTTC
CDR3: CATSKESGGGSNIQYF
size: many
D: TRBD1
V: TRBV15
J: TRBJ2-4

DNA: TGTGCCATCAGTGAGTCACGCAGTCAAGAGACCCAGTACTTC
CDR3: CAISESRSQETQYF
size: many
D: .
V: TRBV10-3
J: TRBJ2-5

DNA: TGTGCCAGCCCCCCGGGCCGAAAAGACCGTCGCACAGATACGCAGTATTTT
CDR3: CASPPGRKDRRTDTQYF
size: many
D: .
V: TRBV28
J: TRBJ2-3